The T cell receptor (beta chain) under discussion was sequenced for a study of identical twins. Using its own MiXCR run on the 5' RACE reads, TCRdb lists one record per CDR3 protein. The top ten hold more than 0.5% of the sample, which has approximately 470,000 distinct CDR3 sequences, over 12% seen once. Points from the study as a whole: Compared with unrelated sharing, twin-shared out-of-frame alpha sequences had more low-probability sequences. Potential partial confounding of zero-insertion analyses by invariant MAIT and iNKT cells was noted.

Trimming removed 6 bases from V and 7 bases from J, with 9 bases in between. The CDR3 runs 11 residues. Germline CDR1 and CDR2: MNHEY and SVGAGI. For this clonotype: Its antigen is as yet unknown.

With no exceptions, donors were healthy Caucasians. Another study also made use of these data, one on yellow fever vaccine responses in identical twins.

The sample consisted of CD4+ T cells sorted from blood. V is TRBV6-5 and J is TRBJ1-1; D is perhaps TRBD1 (6 bases). This clonotype was obtained from a young woman in good health. CDR3 sequence (DNA): TGTGCCAGCAGGACAGGAAATGAAGCTTTCTTT. This translates into CASRTGNEAFF.